This passage covers 14 T cell receptor beta chains from one sample sequenced in a study of blood T cell repertoires in COVID-19. Produced via immunoSEQ multiplex PCR; TCRdb's table is partial and in-frame only. This repertoire shows about 99,000 clones, about 87% found once; its top ten account for approximately 15%. The sample comprised peripheral blood. Receptors were obtained from a man between 50 and 59 years old with acute or convalescent COVID-19.

The rearrangement joins TRBV11-2 to TRBJ2-1; no firm D call. The V gene's germline CDR1 is SGHAT and CDR2 FQNNGV. Trimming left V 5 bases short and J 9 bases short, with 11 bases between. This CDR3 is 12 amino acids long. The CDR3 coding sequence is TGTGCCAGCAGCCCCCCAAGCCCTGAGCAGTTCTTC. It is translated as CASSPPSPEQFF.

V and J are TRBV6-1 and TRBJ1-1; D is perhaps TRBD1 (5 bases). V was shortened by 3 bases and J by 5 bases, with 16 bases between the two germline ends. The CDR3 contains 15 residues. Germline V gene sequence: CDR1 MNHNS, CDR2 SASEGT. CDR3 amino acids: CASSDPGLGWTEAFF. DNA of the CDR3: TGTGCCAGCAGTGACCCGGGACTAGGGTGGACTGAAGCTTTCTTT.

This clone was recorded once. This chain joins TRBV19 and TRBJ2-2; 8 nucleotides align to TRBD1. The J segment lost 0 bases and the V segment lost 10 bases, leaving 4 bases of the junction unmatched. Germline CDR1 and CDR2: LNHDA and SQIVND (reference sequence). The CDR3 has 14 amino acids. The CDR3 is CATRQGSNTGELFF. The CDR3 bases are TGTGCCACCCGACAGGGGTCGAACACCGGGGAGCTGTTTTTT.

The chain uses TRBV12-3 or TRBV12-4 and TRBJ2-1, with no clear D. The ends were cut back, 6 bases at V and 8 bases at J, with 14 bases in the middle. The CDR3 is made up of 13 amino acids. The CDR3 region has the DNA TGTGCCAGCAGCCCGCAAACCTCGGATGAGCAGTTCTTC. This codes for CASSPQTSDEQFF.

This clone was found once. V and J are TRBV6-1 and TRBJ2-7, with 12 bases identical to TRBD2. Trimming removed 3 bases from V and 3 bases from J; junction bases left unmatched: 3. Germline V gives CDR1 MNHNS, CDR2 SASEGT. CDR3 length equals 15 residues. This CDR3 is CASSEASGRGYEQYF. The CDR3, as DNA: TGTGCCAGCAGTGAGGCTAGCGGGAGGGGCTACGAGCAGTACTTC.

The chain couples TRBV19 to TRBJ2-7; D perhaps matches TRBD2 (7 bases). Trimming left V 4 bases short and J 4 bases short, with 11 bases between. This CDR3 comprises 13 residues. CDR1 and CDR2 (germline): LNHDA, SQIVND (reference sequence). DNA of the CDR3: TGTGCCAGTAGTAATAGGGGGGGGTACGAGCAGTACTTC. This encodes CASSNRGGYEQYF.

The chain has TRBV28 and TRBJ2-1; TRBD2 might be the D (5 bases). CDR3 length: 11 amino acids. V gave up 11 bases and J gave up 13 bases, with 18 bases separating them. CDR1 is MDHEN and CDR2 is SYDVKM in the germline V gene. The CDR3 loop is CAHRSGGRQFF. The CDR3 bases are TGTGCCCACCGTTCCGGAGGTCGACAGTTCTTC. Full variable domain (missing parts from reference TRBV28 and TRBJ2-1): DVKVTQSSRYLVKRTGEKVFLECVQDMDHENMFWYRQDPGLGLRLIYFSYDVKMKEKGDIPEGYSVSREKKERFSLILESASTNQTSMYLCAHRSGGRQFFGPGTRLTVL.

As DNA, the CDR3 is TGCGCCAGCAGCTTGGTCGGGGGGGAGCGTTCACCCCTCCACTTT. Its translation: CASSLVGGERSPLHF. The J gene is TRBJ1-6, the V gene TRBV5-1; maybe TRBD1 (5 bases). The V end was cut by 0 bases, the J end by 9 bases, with 13 bases between. CDR1 is SGHRS, CDR2 YFSETQ, per germline. This CDR3 has 15 amino acids. The variable domain in full, completed from reference TRBV5-1 and TRBJ1-6, reads KAGVTQTPRYLIKTRGQQVTLSCSPISGHRSVSWYQQTPGQGLQFLFEYFSETQRNKGNFPGRFSGRQFSNSRSEMNVSTLELGDSALYLCASSLVGGERSPLHFGNGTRLTVT.

The chain has TRBV19 and TRBJ2-7, with TRBD1 matching over 9 bases. CDR3 length: 15 amino acids. Germline V CDR1 and CDR2: LNHDA, SQIVND (reference sequence). The junction had 4 bases not matched to a gene; V was cut back by 1 base and J by 3 bases. Here the CDR3 reads CASSIAGTGNYEQYF. The CDR3 coding sequence is TGTGCCAGTAGTATAGCGGGGACAGGGAACTACGAGCAGTACTTC.

Here the CDR3 reads CASRLGEGELFF. The CDR3 DNA sequence: TGCGCCAGCCGCCTCGGGGAGGGGGAGCTGTTTTTT. The genes are TRBV5-1 and TRBJ2-2; D perhaps matches TRBD2 (5 bases). The CDR3 spans 12 residues. The V and J ends lost 7 bases and 8 bases respectively, with 12 bases between them. Germline loops: CDR1 SGHRS, CDR2 YFSETQ. Combining the CDR3 with reference TRBV5-1 and TRBJ2-2 gives the whole variable domain KAGVTQTPRYLIKTRGQQVTLSCSPISGHRSVSWYQQTPGQGLQFLFEYFSETQRNKGNFPGRFSGRQFSNSRSEMNVSTLELGDSALYLCASRLGEGELFFGEGSRLTVL.

This clone was detected once. The chain carries TRBV7-2 and TRBJ2-5; TRBD2 aligns across 11 bases. The CDR3 has 16 residues. Germline CDR1 and CDR2: SGHTA and FQGNSA. J was trimmed by 5 bases and V by 6 bases; bases with no gene match: 11. The chain's CDR3 is CASRLTSGRVHETQYF. CDR3 DNA: TGTGCCAGCAGGCTCACTAGCGGGAGAGTTCACGAGACCCAGTACTTC.

Worth noting for this clone: The junction and the germline gene differ at one end; a read error may be behind it. This chain uses TRBV12-3 or TRBV12-4 with TRBJ2-7, with TRBD1 identical over 9 bases. The length of the CDR3 is 12 residues. For the CDR3, the DNA is TGTGCCAGCAGTCCCCAGGGGACAGGGAAATCCTTC. It is translated as CASSPQGTGKSF.

The chain carries TRBV29-1 and TRBJ1-5; no firm D call. V was shortened by 6 bases and J by 6 bases, with 18 bases between the two germline ends. The CDR3 length is 14 residues. The V gene's germline CDR1 is SQVTM and CDR2 ANQGSEA. The CDR3 DNA follows: TGCAGCGTCGGTCCAGGTGGGTTGGGTCAGCCCCAGCATTTT. The encoded protein is CSVGPGGLGQPQHF. Drawing the rest from reference TRBV29-1 and TRBJ1-5, the complete variable domain is SAVISQKPSRDICQRGTSLTIQCQVDSQVTMMFWYRQQPGQSLTLIATANQGSEATYESGFVIDKFPISRPNLTFSTLTVSNMSPEDSSIYLCSVGPGGLGQPQHFGDGTRLSIL.

This chain links TRBV7-8 with TRBJ2-1; TRBD1 matches 11 bases. CDR1 is SGHVS, CDR2 FQNEAQ, per germline. The CDR3 loop spans 14 amino acids. V gave up 5 bases and J gave up 7 bases; unmatched junction bases: 4. CDR3 sequence (DNA): TGTGCCAGCAGCCGGACAGGGGGCCAGAATGAGCAGTTCTTC. Protein sequence: CASSRTGGQNEQFF.